The rows below give T cell receptor beta chains drawn from one sample of a study of PD-1 blockade in mismatch repair-deficient tumors. Sequencing used immunoSEQ multiplex PCR; TCRdb keeps in-frame clones, though not all of them. This table holds more than 95,000 clones, approximately 90% found once. The input for sequencing was peripheral blood, taken 44 weeks after starting pembrolizumab. All receptors come from an adult with mismatch repair-deficient cancer. CDR3s include the opening cysteine and the closing phenylalanine or tryptophan. Rows may omit the clone size; those that give it use once, few, many or a size class.

clone_size v_call cdr3_aa
few TRBV30 CAWSLVRVHEQYF
NA TRBV6-1 CASSVWRWGETQYF
NA TRBV29-1 CSIRDGSYEQYF
few TRBV7-9 CASSLEWCGSPHEQYF
once TRBV19 CASSPQDGSTDTQYF
NA TRBV6-1 CASSPGSNYGYTF
NA TRBV9 CASSVDRGGGEKLFF
NA TRBV28 CASSSGQGYEQYF
NA TRBV12-2 CASRLGRSLVPYEQYF
NA TRBV6-5 CASSYLGQMNTEAFF
NA TRBV7-2 CASSLETGWGDTGELFF
NA TRBV7-6 CASSLGASGGYYEQFF
NA TRBV5-1 CASSLGRTGKRVSTDTQYF
NA TRBV7-9 CASSSTDGPTEAFF
NA TRBV6-5 CASSSLAGVYEQYF
NA TRBV25-1 CASSTSGRGGETQYF
NA TRBV11-2 CASSLALAGSYNEQFF
NA TRBV6-1 CASSVVDRQETQYF
NA TRBV28 CASSTPTVLVEQPQHF
NA TRBV18 CASSPPGTGDIQYF
NA TRBV4-1 CASSQDLRDSSYNEQFF
NA TRBV6-5 CASSYSGLAGAYEQYF
NA TRBV28 CASSTRENTEAFF
once TRBV11-1 CASSDRRPAEAFF
few TRBV19 CASSYGQATYEQYF
NA TRBV28 CASSPRGQGDWPGELFF
NA TRBV15 CATSRKNRDNEQFF
once TRBV5-5 CASSLTGDSYGYTF
NA TRBV27 CASSRLPGTSSYEQYF
NA TRBV10-3 CATTYIAGGPGTGELFF
NA TRBV4-3 CASSRRGAGELFF
NA TRBV7-8 CASSFMREGLLYEQYF
NA TRBV7-2 CASSLSVTALLGRTEAFF
NA TRBV27 CASSLRELNTEAFF
NA TRBV11-2 CASSLILFISDRLGEKLFF
NA TRBV11-2 CASSKPGQGVHEQYF
NA TRBV14 CASRQSGTGCQPQHF
NA TRBV5-1 CASSLAIWREYNEQFF
NA TRBV7-2 CASSARESTNTGELFF
NA TRBV30 CAWSVPFGTGYNVLTF
NA TRBV5-8 CASSHYTDTQYF
NA TRBV6-6 CASSRDRLYGYTF
NA TRBV28 CASSLREGNTEAFF
NA TRBV2 CASRTGQGEHYEQYF
NA TRBV11-2 CASSNGLVYEQYF
NA TRBV6-6 CASSNAGTGSTGELFF
NA TRBV7-9 CASIWTSFRGPLGDNEQFF
NA TRBV9 CASSALQIRDSDTGELFF
NA TRBV5-1 CASSLDRGRGNYYEQYF
NA TRBV6-6 CASLRAGGDNEQFF
NA TRBV6-5 CASHHRKLISYEQYF
few TRBV15 CATSRGQGATGELFF
NA TRBV27 CASSAGNYGYTF
NA TRBV7-2 CASSLLAGGPTAAGTQYF
once TRBV7-8 CASSIGLAAQSSYNEQFF
NA TRBV7-2 CASSSEQGFEQYF
NA TRBV27 CASSLGPTGSYNEQFF
NA TRBV19 CASSISLAGGEQFF